The entry below gives a single TCR beta chain sequence along with its context. Its antigen is not identified. Primers: 60 Vbeta forward and 13 Jbeta reverse. TCRdb's table, derived via immunoSEQ multiplex PCR, lists solely in-frame clones and lacks some. The profile covers approximately 73,000 clones, with roughly 63% appearing a single time and approximately 5.8% taken by the ten largest. This record comes from a study of cytomegalovirus exposure and HLA in healthy donors. Germline assignment: CDR1 KGHSH and CDR2 LQKENI. Trimming cost V 2 bases and J 2 bases, with 6 bases left between them. This CDR3 has 13 residues. Study findings and constraints: The likely origin of a cluster of highly shared sequence variants was a sequencing artifact. Across donors, sequencing depth was assumed by presence/absence analyses to be roughly uniform. The study flagged 150 to 200 TCR beta chains as cytomegalovirus-associated. TCR beta V- and J-gene trimming, according to a later analysis, was linked to a missense DCLRE1C variant.

The source is a man aged 25 to 40 in good health and CMV-seropositive. Input material: PBMCs. The genes are TRBV18 and TRBJ1-1; no firm D call. Here the CDR3 reads CASSPTDNTEAFF. CDR3 sequence (DNA): TGTGCCAGCTCACCAACTGATAACACTGAAGCTTTCTTT.